This T cell receptor beta chain was recorded in a study of metastatic and nonmetastatic thyroid tumors. Looking at the study overall: Malignant thyroid and benign thyroid patients provided blood and tumor or nodule tissue whose repertoires were compared.

Original processing notes: Built for papillary thyroid cancer, a distant-metastasis classifier drew on CDR3 differences across clinicopathological groups. TCRdb ran MiXCR on the PCR reads. TCRdb, not the original authors, processed these V and J calls. The sample includes just under 20,000 clones, around a quarter seen only once; the top ten take around 5.8%. Overall study findings and caveats: Relative to benign nodules, malignant thyroid tumors were reportedly characterized by significantly elevated TCR beta diversity in blood and tumor.

The germline gives CDR1 MNHEY, CDR2 SVGEGT. V was shortened by 7 bases and J by 1 base, with 13 bases between the two germline ends. This CDR3 contains 14 residues. Remarks on this clone: As yet, its antigen is unknown.

Patients were all untreated before their thyroid surgery. The source material was blood. The sequence was obtained from a female donor with papillary thyroid cancer or a benign thyroid nodule (not recorded which). Some clones in this sample may be carry-over from other donors' samples. The rearrangement links TRBV6-2 or TRBV6-3 to TRBJ2-5, with D maybe TRBD1 (6 bases). This CDR3 is CASTETGIQETQYF. In DNA, the CDR3 is TGTGCCAGCACAGAGACAGGAATCCAAGAGACCCAGTACTTC.